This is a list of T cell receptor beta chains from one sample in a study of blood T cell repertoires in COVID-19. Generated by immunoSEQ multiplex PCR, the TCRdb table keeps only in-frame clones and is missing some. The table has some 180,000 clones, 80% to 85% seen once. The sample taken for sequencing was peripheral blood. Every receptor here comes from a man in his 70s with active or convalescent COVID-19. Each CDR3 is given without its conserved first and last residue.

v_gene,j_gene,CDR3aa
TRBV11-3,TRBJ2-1,ASSFYTSDEQF
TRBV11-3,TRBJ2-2,ASSLGGNTGELF
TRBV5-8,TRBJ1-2,ASSLLRLLRDNYGYT
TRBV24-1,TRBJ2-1,ATSDPSGSSVWEQF
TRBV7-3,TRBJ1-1,ASTLQGNTEAF
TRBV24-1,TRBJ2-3,ATSGQGAPDTQY
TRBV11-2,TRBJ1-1,ASSLIALNTEAF
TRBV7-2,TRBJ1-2,ASSTPGGGYT
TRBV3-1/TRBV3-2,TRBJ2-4,ASSQEGGAGIQY
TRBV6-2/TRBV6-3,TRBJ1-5,ASSYIDRVGNQPQH
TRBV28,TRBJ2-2,ASSGLRQGVLVNTGELF
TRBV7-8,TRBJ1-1,ASSLVERVNTEAF
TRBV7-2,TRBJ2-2,ASSSLTGYTGELF
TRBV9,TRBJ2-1,ASSAGLPRREQF
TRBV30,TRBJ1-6,AWSGWREGSPLH
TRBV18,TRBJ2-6,ASSRTAVSGANVLT
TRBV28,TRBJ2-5,ASSLSGSVQTQY
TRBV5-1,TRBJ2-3,ASSWGLAGVTDTQY
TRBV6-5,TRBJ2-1,ASSSTGVRRNEQF
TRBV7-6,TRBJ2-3,ASSLGVLAGVDTQY
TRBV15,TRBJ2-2,ATSIRNFPGALTNTGELF
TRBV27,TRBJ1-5,ASSSAGTGNGQPQH
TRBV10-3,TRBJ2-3,AISDVTPGQGIDTQY
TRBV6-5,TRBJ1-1,ASSYGFSRGIEAF
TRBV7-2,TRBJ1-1,ASSTGSSNTEAF
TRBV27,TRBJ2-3,ASMSQRLAGGSTDTQY
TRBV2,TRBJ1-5,ASSGQGVSNQPQH
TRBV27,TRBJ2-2,ASRPNVDFTYTGELF
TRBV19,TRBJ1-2,ASRETGVGFYGYT
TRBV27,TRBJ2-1,ASSLYGTSVYNEQF
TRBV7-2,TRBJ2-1,ASRRGQGVNEQF
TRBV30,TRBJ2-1,AWGGEPNYNEQF
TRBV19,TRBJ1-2,ASSTLQGKGWGVGYT
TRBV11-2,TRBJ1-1,ASSLYAVSGTEAF
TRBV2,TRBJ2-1,ASSGGRGAYNEQF
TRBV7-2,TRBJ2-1,ASSLRARGQGEQF
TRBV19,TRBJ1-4,ASSTQGGKLF
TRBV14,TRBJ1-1,ASSQGGGKGTEAF
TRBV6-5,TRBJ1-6,ASSSDRANSPLH
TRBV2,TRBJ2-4,AIQRGTLPKNIQY
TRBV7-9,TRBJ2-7,ASSLLNEQY
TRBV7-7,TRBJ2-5,ASSLNPRYQETQY
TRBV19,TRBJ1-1,ASSHGGRTGSTEAF
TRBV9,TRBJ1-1,ASSPQTENTEAF
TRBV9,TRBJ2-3,ASSSRTGLLTDTQY
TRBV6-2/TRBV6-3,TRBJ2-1,ASSYLPRTSGSQF
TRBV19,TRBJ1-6,ASSLTYGDSYNSPLH
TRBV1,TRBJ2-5,TSSQAEETQY
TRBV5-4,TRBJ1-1,ASSLEGGRTEAF